This record covers a single T cell receptor beta chain. Its antigen is not known. These data come from a study of identical twins. General study points: Beta out-of-frame twin sharing showed a weaker excess.

The CDR3 loop spans 15 amino acids. Germline CDR1 reads SGHVS; CDR2 reads FQNEAQ. The trim removed 4 bases at V and 7 bases at J, leaving 7 bases unmatched. MiXCR, applied by TCRdb to the 5' RACE reads, yields one record per CDR3 protein. The sample consists of roughly 720,000 distinct CDR3 sequences, roughly 18% of them appearing once. This sample was also put to use in a study of T cells expressing NK-cell markers.

The chain combines TRBV7-8 with TRBJ2-1; 10 bases match TRBD2. Sequencing was done on a sample of PBMCs. The sequence was collected from a young woman in good health. The CDR3 loop reads CASSSNGLAENEQFF. The CDR3 DNA is TGTGCCAGCAGCTCAAATGGACTAGCGGAGAATGAGCAGTTCTTC. The complete variable domain, with remaining parts taken from reference TRBV7-8 and TRBJ2-1, reads GAGVSQSPRYKVAKRGQDVALRCDPISGHVSLFWYQQALGQGPEFLTYFQNEAQLDKSGLPSDRFFAERPEGSVSTLKIQRTQQEDSAVYLCASSSNGLAENEQFFGPGTRLTVL.